This T cell receptor (beta chain) was documented in a study of blood T cells in healthy people across ages. This CDR3 is 12 amino acids long. CDR1 is MNHEY and CDR2 is SVGEGT in the germline V gene. Trimming removed 7 bases from V and 4 bases from J, with 8 bases in between. A J-beta primer mix and a sample-barcoded 5' primer were used in a second PCR of roughly 6 to 11 cycles. Each CDR3 protein gets one entry after TCRdb re-called the 5' RACE reads with MiXCR. Among some 860,000 distinct CDR3 sequences listed, just over 55% were seen once. Healthy Caucasians from Russia aged about 6 to 95 served as donors. This clonotype was observed a handful of times.

The source of this sequence is a man aged 40-55 years in good health. The chain carries TRBV6-2 or TRBV6-3 and TRBJ2-1; D uncertain. Sequenced input: blood. The CDR3 reads CASNEAYNEQFF. The CDR3 DNA follows: TGTGCCAGCAACGAGGCATACAATGAGCAGTTCTTC.